Sequencing of this T cell receptor beta chain was carried out in a study of blood T cell repertoires in COVID-19. Study as a whole: Donors in the United States, Italy and Spain gave samples during acute or convalescent COVID-19. T cells, B-cell-depleted T cells, or PBMCs supplied cDNA or gDNA.

Original processing methods: Quantification of nucleated cells was approximated via reference gene primer amplification. The protocol was immunoSEQ multiplex PCR, while the TCRdb copy is restricted to in-frame clones and leaves out a portion. The DNA was the basis for D and trimming; V, J and clone size are from that table. The data contain about 47,000 clones, approximately 80% of them seen just once; the ten biggest clones take up more than 20%. The V end was cut by 3 bases, the J end by 2 bases, with 14 bases between. This CDR3 has 15 residues. In germline, CDR1 is SGHRS, CDR2 YFSETQ. The gene calls are TRBV5-1 and TRBJ1-1; D gene uncertain. What was sequenced was peripheral blood. The TCR comes from an older woman with acute or convalescent COVID-19. The CDR3 DNA sequence: TGCGCCAGCAGCTCTTCCGGGAGTTCTAACACTGAAGCTTTCTTT. Its translation: CASSSSGSSNTEAFF.